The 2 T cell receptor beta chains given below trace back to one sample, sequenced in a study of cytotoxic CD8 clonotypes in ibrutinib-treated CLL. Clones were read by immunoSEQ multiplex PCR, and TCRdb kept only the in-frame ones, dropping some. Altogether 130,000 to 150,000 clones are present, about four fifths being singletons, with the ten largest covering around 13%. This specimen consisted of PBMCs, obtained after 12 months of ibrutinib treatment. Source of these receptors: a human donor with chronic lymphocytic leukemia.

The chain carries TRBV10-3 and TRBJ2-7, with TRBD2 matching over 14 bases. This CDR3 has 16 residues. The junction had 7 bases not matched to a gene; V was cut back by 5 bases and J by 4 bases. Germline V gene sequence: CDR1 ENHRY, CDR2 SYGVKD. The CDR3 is CAISRTSGRTAYEQYF. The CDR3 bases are TGTGCCATCAGTCGGACTAGCGGGAGGACCGCATACGAGCAGTACTTC.

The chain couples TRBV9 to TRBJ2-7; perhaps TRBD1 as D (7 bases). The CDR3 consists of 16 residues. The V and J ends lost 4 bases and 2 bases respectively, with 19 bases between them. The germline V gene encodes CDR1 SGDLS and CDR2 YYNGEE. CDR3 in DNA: TGTGCCAGCAGCTCAGGACAGGCTGGCGGGGCCTACGAGCAGTACTTC. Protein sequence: CASSSGQAGGAYEQYF.